The table lists the clone carrying this T cell receptor beta chain with a count of one. From germline, CDR1 is MNHEY and CDR2 SVGAGI. With V trimmed by 8 bases and J by 4 bases, 7 bases remained unmatched. The CDR3 has 14 residues. The sample comes from a study of blood T cell repertoires in COVID-19. As originally analysed: Reference gene primer amplification gave nucleated cell count estimates. Data came from immunoSEQ multiplex PCR; TCRdb stores just in-frame clones and leaves some out. V and J calls and clone size are given by that table; D and trimming were obtained from the DNA. The data contain fewer than 200,000 clones, 80% to 90% of them singletons.

Sequencing was performed on peripheral blood. This TCR was recovered from a man between 18 and 29 years old who had recovered from COVID-19. The rearrangement joins TRBV6-5 to TRBJ2-3; 9 bases are a match to TRBD2. The CDR3 spells CASLEKREADTQYF. DNA of the CDR3: TGTGCCAGCTTGGAAAAGCGGGAGGCAGATACGCAGTATTTT.